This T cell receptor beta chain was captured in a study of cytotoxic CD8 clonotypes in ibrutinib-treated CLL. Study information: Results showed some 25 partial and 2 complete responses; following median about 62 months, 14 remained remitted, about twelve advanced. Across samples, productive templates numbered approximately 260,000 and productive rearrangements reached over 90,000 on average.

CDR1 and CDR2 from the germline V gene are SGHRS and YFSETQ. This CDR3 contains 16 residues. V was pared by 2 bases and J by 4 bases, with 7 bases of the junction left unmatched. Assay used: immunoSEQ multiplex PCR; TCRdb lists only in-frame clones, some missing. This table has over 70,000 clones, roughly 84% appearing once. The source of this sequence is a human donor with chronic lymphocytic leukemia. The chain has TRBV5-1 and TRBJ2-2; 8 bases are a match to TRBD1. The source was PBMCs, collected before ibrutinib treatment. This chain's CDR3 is CASSLRQGSSTGELFF. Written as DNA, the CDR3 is TGCGCCAGCAGCTTAAGACAGGGGAGTTCCACCGGGGAGCTGTTTTTT.